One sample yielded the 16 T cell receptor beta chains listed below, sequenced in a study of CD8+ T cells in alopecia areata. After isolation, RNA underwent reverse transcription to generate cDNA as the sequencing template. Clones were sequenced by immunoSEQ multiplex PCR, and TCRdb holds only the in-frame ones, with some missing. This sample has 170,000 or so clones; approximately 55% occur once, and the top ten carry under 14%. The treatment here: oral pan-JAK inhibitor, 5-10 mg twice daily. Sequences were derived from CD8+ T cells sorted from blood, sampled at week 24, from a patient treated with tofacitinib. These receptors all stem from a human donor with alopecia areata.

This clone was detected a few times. CDR3 bases: TGCGCCAGCAGCCAAGATCGGGGGTCCGAGCAGTACTTC. Protein product: CASSQDRGSEQYF. This chain uses TRBV4-3 with TRBJ2-7, with a tentative D call TRBD2 (6 bases). Trimming stripped 0 bases from V and 6 bases from J, with 9 bases between. Germline V gives CDR1 LGHNA, CDR2 YSLEER. The CDR3 spans 13 residues.

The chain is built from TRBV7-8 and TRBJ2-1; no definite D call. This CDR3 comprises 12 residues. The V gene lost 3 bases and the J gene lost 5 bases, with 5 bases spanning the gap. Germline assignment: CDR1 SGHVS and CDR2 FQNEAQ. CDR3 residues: CASSLLDNEQFF. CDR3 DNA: TGTGCCAGCAGCTTGTTGGACAATGAGCAGTTCTTC.

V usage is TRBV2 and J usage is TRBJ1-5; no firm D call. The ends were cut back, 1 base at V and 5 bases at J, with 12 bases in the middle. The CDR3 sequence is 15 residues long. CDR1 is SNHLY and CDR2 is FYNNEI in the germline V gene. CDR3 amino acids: CASSEEAARDQPQHF. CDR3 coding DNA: TGTGCCAGCAGTGAAGAAGCGGCTCGGGATCAGCCCCAGCATTTT.

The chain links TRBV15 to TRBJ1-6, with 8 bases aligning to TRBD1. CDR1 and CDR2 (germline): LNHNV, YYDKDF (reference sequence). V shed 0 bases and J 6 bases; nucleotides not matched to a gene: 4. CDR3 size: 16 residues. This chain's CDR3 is CATSRETGGVNSPLHF. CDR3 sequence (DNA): TGTGCCACCAGCAGAGAAACAGGGGGGGTTAATTCACCCCTCCACTTT.

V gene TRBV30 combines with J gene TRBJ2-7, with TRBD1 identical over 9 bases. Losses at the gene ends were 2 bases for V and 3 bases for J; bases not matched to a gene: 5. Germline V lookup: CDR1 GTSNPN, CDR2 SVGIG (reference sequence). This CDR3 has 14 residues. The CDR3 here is CAWSRGTGFYEQYF. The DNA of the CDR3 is TGTGCCTGGAGTCGGGGGACAGGGTTCTACGAGCAGTACTTC.

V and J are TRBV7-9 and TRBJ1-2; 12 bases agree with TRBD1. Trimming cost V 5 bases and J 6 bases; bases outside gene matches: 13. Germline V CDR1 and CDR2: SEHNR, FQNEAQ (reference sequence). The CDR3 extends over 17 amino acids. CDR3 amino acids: CASSPAGTGGARHGYTF. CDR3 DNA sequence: TGTGCCAGCAGCCCCGCCGGGACAGGGGGCGCAAGGCATGGCTACACCTTC.

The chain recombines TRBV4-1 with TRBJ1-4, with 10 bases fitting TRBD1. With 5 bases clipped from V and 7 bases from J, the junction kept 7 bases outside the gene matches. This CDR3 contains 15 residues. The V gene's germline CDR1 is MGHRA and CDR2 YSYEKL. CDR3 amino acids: CASSGRQGASEKLFF. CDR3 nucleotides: TGCGCCAGCAGCGGACGACAGGGGGCGAGTGAAAAACTGTTTTTT.

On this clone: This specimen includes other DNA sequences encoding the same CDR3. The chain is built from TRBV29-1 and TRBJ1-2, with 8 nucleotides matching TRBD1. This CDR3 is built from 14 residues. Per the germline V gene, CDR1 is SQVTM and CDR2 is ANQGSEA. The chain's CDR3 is CSDTTGGEDYGYTF. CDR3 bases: TGCAGTGATACAACAGGGGGAGAGGACTATGGCTACACCTTC.

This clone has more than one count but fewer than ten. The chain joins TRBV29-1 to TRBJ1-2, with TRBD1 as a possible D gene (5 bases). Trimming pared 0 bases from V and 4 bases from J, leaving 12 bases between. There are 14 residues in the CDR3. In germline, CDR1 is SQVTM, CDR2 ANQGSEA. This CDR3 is CSVEDLRGSYGYTF. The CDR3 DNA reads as TGCAGCGTTGAAGATCTCCGGGGGTCCTATGGCTACACCTTC.

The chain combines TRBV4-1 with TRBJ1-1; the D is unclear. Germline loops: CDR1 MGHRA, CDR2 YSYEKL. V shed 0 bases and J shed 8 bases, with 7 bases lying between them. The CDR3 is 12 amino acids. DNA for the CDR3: TGCGCCAGCAGCCAAGATGGAGCCGAAGCTTTCTTT. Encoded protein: CASSQDGAEAFF.

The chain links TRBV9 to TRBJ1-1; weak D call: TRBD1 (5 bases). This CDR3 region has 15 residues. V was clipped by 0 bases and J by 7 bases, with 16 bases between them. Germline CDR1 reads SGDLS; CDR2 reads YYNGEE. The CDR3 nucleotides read TGTGCCAGCAGCGTAGGTGGGGCCCCGAGGGGTGAAGCTTTCTTT. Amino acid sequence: CASSVGGAPRGEAFF.

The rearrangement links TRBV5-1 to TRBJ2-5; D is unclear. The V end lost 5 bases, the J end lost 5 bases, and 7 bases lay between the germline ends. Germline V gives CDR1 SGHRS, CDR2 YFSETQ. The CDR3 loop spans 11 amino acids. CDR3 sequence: CASRSEETQYF. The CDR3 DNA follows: TGCGCCAGCAGATCTGAGGAGACCCAGTACTTC.

CDR3 nucleotides: TGTGCCTGGAGCGAATCGGCTGGGGCCAACGTCCTGACTTTC. Translated: CAWSESAGANVLTF. The chain uses TRBV30 and TRBJ2-6, with D uncertain. The CDR3 has 14 residues. V was cut by 3 bases and J by 2 bases, with 8 bases left in between. Looked up from germline, CDR1 is GTSNPN and CDR2 is SVGIG (reference sequence). Using reference TRBV30 and TRBJ2-6 for the parts outside the CDR3, the full variable domain is SQTIHQWPATLVQPVGSPLSLECTVEGTSNPNLYWYRQAAGRGLQLLFYSVGIGQISSEVPQNLSASRPQDRQFILSSKKLLLSDSGFYLCAWSESAGANVLTFGAGSRLTVL.

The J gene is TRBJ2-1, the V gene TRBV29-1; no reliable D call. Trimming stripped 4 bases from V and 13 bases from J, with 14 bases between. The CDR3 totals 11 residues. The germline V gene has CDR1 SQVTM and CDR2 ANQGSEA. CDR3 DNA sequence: TGCAGCGTTGCTCCCTCGGGTCAACAGTTCTTC. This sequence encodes CSVAPSGQQFF.

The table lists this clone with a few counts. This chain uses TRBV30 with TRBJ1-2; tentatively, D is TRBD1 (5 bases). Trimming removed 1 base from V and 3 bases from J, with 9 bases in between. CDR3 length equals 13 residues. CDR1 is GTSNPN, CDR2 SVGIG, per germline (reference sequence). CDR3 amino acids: CAWSEDIHYGYTF. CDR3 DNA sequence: TGTGCCTGGAGTGAGGACATTCACTATGGCTACACCTTC.

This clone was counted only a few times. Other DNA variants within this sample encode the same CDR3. The DNA of the CDR3 is TGCAGCGTTGAAGAAAGGGGCAAGACTACCTACGAGCAGTACTTC. Encoded protein: CSVEERGKTTYEQYF. The gene calls are TRBV29-1 and TRBJ2-7; D tentatively fits TRBD1 or TRBD2 (5 bases each). CDR1 SQVTM and CDR2 ANQGSEA come from the germline V gene. Trimming cost V 0 bases and J 2 bases, with 14 bases left between them. CDR3 length equals 15 residues.